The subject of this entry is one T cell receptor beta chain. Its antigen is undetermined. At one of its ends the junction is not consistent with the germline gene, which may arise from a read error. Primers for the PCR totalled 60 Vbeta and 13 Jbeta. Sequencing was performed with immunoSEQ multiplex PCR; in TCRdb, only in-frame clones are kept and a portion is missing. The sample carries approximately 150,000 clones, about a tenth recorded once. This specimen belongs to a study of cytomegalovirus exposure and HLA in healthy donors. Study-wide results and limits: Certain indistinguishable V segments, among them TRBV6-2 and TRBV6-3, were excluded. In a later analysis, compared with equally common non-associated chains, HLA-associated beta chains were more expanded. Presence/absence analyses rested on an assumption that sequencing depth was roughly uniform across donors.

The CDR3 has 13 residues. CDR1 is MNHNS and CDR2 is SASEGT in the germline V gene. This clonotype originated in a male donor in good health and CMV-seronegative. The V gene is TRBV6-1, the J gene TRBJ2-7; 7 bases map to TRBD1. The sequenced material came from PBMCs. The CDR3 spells CASSETGTYEQCF. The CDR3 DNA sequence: TGTGCCAGCAGTGAGACAGGGACCTACGAGCAGTGCTTC.